The 14 T cell receptor beta chains presented below share a single source sample, sequenced in a study of blood T cell repertoires in COVID-19. Sequencing was performed with immunoSEQ multiplex PCR; in TCRdb, only in-frame clones are kept and a portion is missing. Among 110,000 to 150,000 clones listed, approximately 78% were seen once. Sequenced input: peripheral blood. The source of these receptors is a woman older than 75 with acute or convalescent COVID-19.

The CDR3 loop reads CASSQVAGGYEQYF. CDR3 bases: TGTGCCAGCAGCCAAGTAGCGGGAGGGTACGAGCAGTACTTC. This chain connects TRBV4-2 to TRBJ2-7; 11 positions agree with TRBD2. J lost 4 bases, V lost 1 base, and 0 bases had no gene match. The CDR3 loop spans 14 amino acids. Per the germline V gene, CDR1 is LGHNA and CDR2 is YNFKEQ.

This clone was found once. V usage is TRBV2 and J usage is TRBJ1-2; D ambiguous. From germline, CDR1 is SNHLY and CDR2 FYNNEI. The CDR3 loop spans 11 amino acids. Trimming stripped 7 bases from V and 4 bases from J, with 7 bases between. The CDR3, as DNA: TGTGCCAGCACCTTCAGCTATGGCTACACCTTC. Amino acids: CASTFSYGYTF.

The chain's CDR3 is CASSQDSGGWNEQFF. For the CDR3, the DNA is TGTGCCAGCAGTCAGGATAGCGGGGGGTGGAATGAGCAGTTCTTC. The rearrangement joins TRBV6-5 to TRBJ2-1, with 10 nucleotides matching TRBD2. The CDR3 has 15 amino acids. Germline V gene lookup returns CDR1 MNHEY and CDR2 SVGAGI. The trim removed 5 bases at V and 7 bases at J, leaving 8 bases unmatched.

A single count supports this clone. The gene calls are TRBV28 and TRBJ2-1; D call uncertain. Germline assignment: CDR1 MDHEN and CDR2 SYDVKM. This CDR3 is built from 16 residues. V dropped 1 base and J dropped 8 bases, with 18 bases sitting between them. DNA for the CDR3: TGTGCCAGCAGTTTATTTGGTCTCCCCGAGCGACATGAGCAGTTCTTC. Residues: CASSLFGLPERHEQFF.

The chain is built from TRBV19 and TRBJ1-2; TRBD1 agrees at 10 bases. The trim removed 4 bases at V and 1 base at J, leaving 0 bases unmatched. This CDR3 contains 14 residues. Germline loops: CDR1 LNHDA, CDR2 SQIVND (reference sequence). CDR3 residues: CASSRTGGNYGYTF. The DNA for the CDR3 is TGTGCCAGTAGTAGGACAGGGGGTAACTATGGCTACACCTTC.

The chain combines TRBV2 with TRBJ1-3, with unresolved D. The V end was cut by 6 bases, the J end by 8 bases, with 5 bases between. CDR3 length: 10 amino acids. Germline CDR1 is SNHLY and CDR2 is FYNNEI. CDR3 in DNA: TGTGCCAGCAGCCTTTACACCATATATTTT. As protein: CASSLYTIYF.

V gene TRBV14 combines with J gene TRBJ2-1; 10 bases agree with TRBD2. This CDR3 comprises 17 residues. Trimming cost V 3 bases and J 3 bases; bases outside gene matches: 8. Germline V CDR1 and CDR2: SGHDN, FVKESK. The CDR3 nucleotides are TGTGCCAGCAGCCACCTAGGACTAGCGGACGTCTACAATGAGCAGTTCTTC. It translates to CASSHLGLADVYNEQFF.

The V call is TRBV6-5, the J call TRBJ1-2; 9 bases are shared with TRBD1. This CDR3 comprises 13 residues. V lost 5 bases and J lost 5; bases outside the gene matches: 3. In germline, CDR1 is MNHEY, CDR2 SVGAGI. The CDR3 sequence: CASSTGQGYGYTF. The CDR3 nucleotides are TGTGCCAGCAGTACGGGACAGGGATATGGCTACACCTTC.

This clone was seen only a few times. The chain is built from TRBV5-1 and TRBJ2-7; 10 nucleotides line up with TRBD1. J gave up 5 bases and V 4 bases, and 12 bases lay outside the gene matches. Looked up from germline, CDR1 is SGHRS and CDR2 is YFSETQ. The CDR3 covers 16 residues. The CDR3 sequence: CASSGGTGAFEDEQYF. The CDR3 nucleotides are TGCGCCAGCAGCGGCGGGACAGGGGCTTTTGAGGACGAGCAGTACTTC.

The CDR3 loop is CSAATGVTEAFF. CDR3 bases: TGCAGCGCCGCTACAGGGGTGACTGAAGCTTTCTTT. J is TRBJ1-1 and V is TRBV29-1, with 7 bases matching TRBD1. CDR3 length equals 12 residues. The V segment lost 7 bases and the J segment 5 bases; nucleotides outside the gene matches: 7. Germline lookup yields CDR1 SQVTM and CDR2 ANQGSEA. The entire variable domain, with the rest obtained from reference TRBV29-1 and TRBJ1-1, is as follows: SAVISQKPSRDICQRGTSLTIQCQVDSQVTMMFWYRQQPGQSLTLIATANQGSEATYESGFVIDKFPISRPNLTFSTLTVSNMSPEDSSIYLCSAATGVTEAFFGQGTRLTVV.

In nucleotides, the CDR3 is TGTGCCAGTAGTATCGGGCGCTCCGGAGCGGGTCGCGTTACGCAGTATTTT. This codes for CASSIGRSGAGRVTQYF. The chain employs TRBV19 and TRBJ2-3; tentative D call: TRBD2 (6 bases). The CDR3 runs to 17 residues. From germline, CDR1 is LNHDA and CDR2 SQIVND (reference sequence). The germline V and J ends were trimmed by 3 bases and 8 bases, with 24 bases remaining between them.

CDR3: CASSRDRAGRPLHF. The CDR3 DNA follows: TGTGCCAGCAGCCGGGACAGGGCGGGTCGGCCCCTCCACTTT. The chain uses TRBV6-5 and TRBJ1-6; 9 nucleotides match TRBD1. CDR1 MNHEY and CDR2 SVGAGI come from the germline V gene. V dropped 6 bases and J dropped 13; count of bases not matched to a gene: 10. The CDR3 consists of 14 residues.

This clone has only a few counts. The V call is TRBV11-2, the J call TRBJ1-2; no firm D call. Germline V gene data show CDR1 as SGHAT and CDR2 as FQNNGV. The CDR3 extends over 13 amino acids. V was pared by 1 base and J by 8 bases, with 11 bases between. The CDR3 loop reads CASSLVSGRGYTF. DNA for the CDR3: TGTGCCAGCAGCTTAGTGTCGGGGAGGGGCTACACCTTC.

The chain uses TRBV5-1 and TRBJ2-7; 9 bases line up with TRBD2. The CDR3 sequence is 15 residues long. Germline V gene data show CDR1 as SGHRS and CDR2 as YFSETQ. Trimming cost V 2 bases and J 4 bases; bases outside gene matches: 7. The CDR3 region is CASSLFAGGLYEQYF. The CDR3, as DNA: TGCGCCAGCAGCTTATTTGCGGGGGGGCTTTACGAGCAGTACTTC.